A selection of T cell receptor beta chains follows, all from one sample in a study of cytomegalovirus exposure and HLA in healthy donors. TCRdb's copy holds only in-frame clones and misses some; the assay was immunoSEQ multiplex PCR. The sample includes 200,000 to 250,000 clones, around 90% of them seen just once. The sample taken for sequencing was PBMCs. The source is a young woman in good health and CMV-seronegative. The CDR3 runs from the conserved cysteine through the conserved F or W. A D gene is named only where the DNA matches it firmly. Part of the rows lack a size; the others show once, few, many or a class for expanded clones.

d_gene,j_gene,v_gene,abundance,CDR3nt,CDR3aa
TRBD1,TRBJ2-1,TRBV6-6,once,TGTGCCAGCAGTTACCAGGACAGGGGTCCAAACAATGAGCAGTTCTTC,CASSYQDRGPNNEQFF
TRBD1,TRBJ2-7,TRBV5-1,NA,TGCGCCACAGTACACGGGACAGGGGGGACCCCGTACTTC,CATVHGTGGTPYF
TRBD2,TRBJ2-1,TRBV5-4,NA,TGTGCCAGCAGCGTCCCCGGCGGGAGGGCTGAGCAGTTCTTC,CASSVPGGRAEQFF
NA,TRBJ1-2,TRBV18,NA,TGTGCCAGCTCACCAGGGCTTCAGTTATATGGCTACACCTTC,CASSPGLQLYGYTF
NA,TRBJ2-1,TRBV2,NA,TGTGCCAGCAGTGTATTAAGAACGGAGAACAATGAGCAGTTCTTC,CASSVLRTENNEQFF
NA,TRBJ1-4,TRBV4-2,NA,TGTGCCAGCAGCCAAGAGGGGCCCGGGGCCAGCGGGGGAAAACTGTTTTTT,CASSQEGPGASGGKLFF
TRBD2,TRBJ2-5,TRBV9,NA,TGTGCCAGCAGCGTAGGGACTAGCGGACAAGAGACCCAGTACTTC,CASSVGTSGQETQYF
NA,TRBJ1-4,TRBV30,NA,TGTGCCTGGAGTAGAGCCGCTAATGAAAAACTGTTTTTT,CAWSRAANEKLFF
TRBD1,TRBJ2-7,TRBV7-2,NA,TGTGCCAGCAGCTATAGGGGACAGGGGCTGTCCTACGAGCAGTACTTC,CASSYRGQGLSYEQYF
NA,TRBJ2-3,TRBV7-9,NA,TGTGCCAGCAGCTTATTGGCGGCAGATACGCAGTATTTT,CASSLLAADTQYF
NA,TRBJ2-2,TRBV27,NA,TGTGCCAGCAGTTTAAGGCAGGTTGGTCCCGGGGAGCTGTTTTTT,CASSLRQVGPGELFF
NA,TRBJ1-5,TRBV6-1,NA,TGTGCCAGCACCCAGGGACTGGTTCAGCCCCAGCATTTT,CASTQGLVQPQHF
TRBD2,TRBJ2-7,TRBV7-9,NA,TGTGCCAGCGTCGCCGGGGGACTAACTTCCGAGCAGTACTTC,CASVAGGLTSEQYF
NA,TRBJ2-3,TRBV7-8,NA,TGTGCCAGCAGCCTGTTAGGTAGCGGCCGCACAGATACGCAGTATTTT,CASSLLGSGRTDTQYF
NA,TRBJ2-1,TRBV2,NA,TGTGCCAGCAGTGAAACGGGGGTGTACTCAAATGAGCAGTTCTTC,CASSETGVYSNEQFF
TRBD2,TRBJ2-1,TRBV27,NA,TGTGCCAGCAGTTTTACTAGCGCCAACCCGAGCTCCTACAATGAGCAGTTCTTC,CASSFTSANPSSYNEQFF
TRBD2,TRBJ2-3,TRBV28,NA,TGTGCCAGCAGTCCGCCGGGGGGGCTTAAGACAGATACGCAGTATTTT,CASSPPGGLKTDTQYF
TRBD2,TRBJ2-7,TRBV28,few,TGTGCCAGCAGTTTCTACGGACTAGCGGGAGTATCCTACGAGCAGTACTTC,CASSFYGLAGVSYEQYF
NA,TRBJ2-3,TRBV28,NA,TGTGCCAGCAGTTCTGCGAGCGGACTGAGCACAGATACGCAGTATTTT,CASSSASGLSTDTQYF
NA,TRBJ1-1,TRBV28,NA,TGTGCCAGCAGTTCCCCGGTTGCCCTGAACACTGAAGCTTTCTTT,CASSSPVALNTEAFF
TRBD2,TRBJ2-7,TRBV19,NA,TGTGCCAGTAGTATGGCTAGCGGGAGTGGTTACGAGCAGTACTTC,CASSMASGSGYEQYF
TRBD2,TRBJ2-5,TRBV29-1,NA,TGCAGCGCCACGGAGGGGACTAGGGGCGCTCAGTACTTC,CSATEGTRGAQYF
NA,TRBJ2-1,TRBV13,once,TGTGCCAGCAGCTTAGCCGCCGCACTAAGCGGTGAGCAGTTCTTC,CASSLAAALSGEQFF
NA,TRBJ2-7,TRBV28,few,TGTGCCAGCAGCCATCCAACAGGGACCTACGAGCAGTACTTC,CASSHPTGTYEQYF
NA,TRBJ2-2,TRBV5-4,NA,TGTGCCAGCAGCTCCAAAACCGGGGAGCTGTTTTTT,CASSSKTGELFF
NA,TRBJ1-5,TRBV27,NA,TGTGCCAGCAGTCTTACTGTTTACGGCAATCAGCCCCAGCATTTT,CASSLTVYGNQPQHF
NA,TRBJ2-3,TRBV13,NA,TGTGCCAGCGCCCAGGCAGATACGCAGTATTTT,CASAQADTQYF
TRBD1,TRBJ1-1,TRBV27,once,TGTGCCAGCAGTTTACTTACAGGGGTGGTCACTGAAGCTTTCTTT,CASSLLTGVVTEAFF
NA,TRBJ2-7,TRBV28,NA,TGTGCCAGCAGTTCCCCGGGACTTACCTACGAGCAGTACTTC,CASSSPGLTYEQYF
NA,TRBJ2-2,TRBV6-5,NA,TGTGCCAGCAGTTACTCGATTGAGGGAGCGAGCGGGGAGCTGTTTTTT,CASSYSIEGASGELFF
TRBD2,TRBJ2-3,TRBV30,NA,TGTGCCTGGAGTCCAGGGTACGGGGGGACAGATACGCAGTATTTT,CAWSPGYGGTDTQYF
NA,TRBJ1-5,TRBV7-8,NA,TGTGCCAGCAGCATATCGTATCAGCCCCAGCATTTT,CASSISYQPQHF
TRBD1,TRBJ2-5,TRBV7-2,NA,TGTGCCAGCAGCCCGAGAGGACAGGGCCTGAGAGAGACCCAGTACTTC,CASSPRGQGLRETQYF
NA,TRBJ1-4,TRBV7-6,NA,TGTGCCAGCAGCTTAGCACGAGGACAACCAGGGGATGAAAAACTGTTTTTT,CASSLARGQPGDEKLFF
NA,TRBJ2-2,TRBV5-4,NA,TGTGCCAGCAGCGCTCCCAGGGGTACCGGGGAGCTGTTTTTT,CASSAPRGTGELFF
NA,TRBJ2-5,TRBV7-2,NA,TGTGCCAGCAGCTTAATAGGGGGTCGGGTAAGCGGACAAGAGACCCAGTACTTC,CASSLIGGRVSGQETQYF
NA,TRBJ2-5,TRBV11-3,NA,TGTGCCAGCAGCAAAGACGCAGGGGGAGGAGAGACCCAGTACTTC,CASSKDAGGGETQYF
TRBD1,TRBJ1-2,TRBV11-2,NA,TGTGCCAGCAGCTTCCGGGACAGGACATATGGCTACACCTTC,CASSFRDRTYGYTF
NA,TRBJ2-4,TRBV5-3,NA,TGTGCCAGAAGCTTGGGGGAGCGGTTGGCGAACATTCAGTACTTC,CARSLGERLANIQYF
TRBD1,TRBJ2-5,TRBV25-1,NA,TGTGCCAGCAGTGACCCGGGACAGCTACAGACCCAGTACTTC,CASSDPGQLQTQYF
TRBD2,TRBJ2-3,TRBV5-1,NA,TGCGCCAGCAGCTTGGCCCTAGCGGGAGGGCCCCCAGATACGCAGTATTTT,CASSLALAGGPPDTQYF
NA,TRBJ2-1,TRBV5-6,NA,TGTGCCAGCACCTATTGGACAACGGGACTCGTCTCCTACAATGAGCAGTTCTTC,CASTYWTTGLVSYNEQFF